Listed below are T cell receptor beta chains from one sample, sequenced in a study of blood T cells in healthy people across ages. TCRdb analysed the 5' RACE reads with MiXCR anew, one entry per CDR3 protein. In the table there are some 850,000 distinct CDR3 sequences, 25% to 30% of which are singletons. This sample also appeared in a second study, on T cells of mothers and their children.

The sample taken for sequencing was blood. The receptors here all came from a boy aged 5-17 years in good health. The CDR3 runs from the conserved cysteine through the conserved F or W. Fields, in order: V gene, CDR3 protein.

>TRBV10-3
CAAMTGADSPLHF
>TRBV11-2
CACSHRLAGVAQETQYF
>TRBV27
CASSLSAGQGLEQYF
>TRBV7-9
CASSLVGLGSYNEQFF
>TRBV7-3
CASLAGGPRTYEQYF
>TRBV4-2
CASSQDPGTGRHEQYF
>TRBV27
CASAGTLKTQYF
>TRBV23-1
CVNRVTGELFF
>TRBV20-1
CSVYLAYEQYF
>TRBV28
CASSFHGGTDLAKNIQYF
>TRBV6-1
CASGAQADGNEKLFF
>TRBV29-1
CSVEDLGLGGDEQFF
>TRBV6-1
CASDDRNEKLFF
>TRBV6-2/TRBV6-3
CASGVSGQSASDNSPLHF
>TRBV10-2
CASFGPLSTDTQYF
>TRBV29-1
CSVEEGQTGGYEQYF
>TRBV30
CAWRLGPDEKLFF
>TRBV13
CASSSKGPASYEQYF
>TRBV13
CASSSLREGGTEAFF
>TRBV6-6
CASSYSTPLSYEQYF
>TRBV28
CASRTTGARGGLQETQYF
>TRBV21-1
CASSKWGAGSYNEQFF
>TRBV3-1
CATFGGNGYTF
>TRBV6-5
CASSPNGDGQETQYF
>TRBV12-3/TRBV12-4
CASRRESVNEKLFF
>TRBV3-1
CASSQTTGQPYEQYF
>TRBV28
CASSSGTYNEQFF
>TRBV13
CASSSRTRPASETQYF
>TRBV9
CASSVSGPNYGYTF
>TRBV11-2
CASSLARDLRGPPLHF
>TRBV6-5
CASSYSTGRGVYEQYF
>TRBV20-1
CSARDLEHRTDTQYF
>TRBV5-1
CASSPRDTRGTGELFF
>TRBV12-5
CASGLASGTGGYGYTF
>TRBV20-1
CSAQQDPTNEKLFF
>TRBV7-9
CASSGPRAGANVLTF
>TRBV6-5
CASSQPGEKLFF
>TRBV7-9
CASSSRGNNREAFF
>TRBV10-3
CAISEGQIEAFF
>TRBV29-1
CSAEQGTSTEAFF
>TRBV5-1
CASRRQPGTNEKLFF
>TRBV28
CASRRPGKKLFF
>TRBV7-9
CASSLGGPGRKETQYF
>TRBV12-3/TRBV12-4
CASNQGTGDNYGYTF